A few counts support the clone carrying this T cell receptor beta chain. Ophthalmopathy cases met thresholds of Clinical Activity Score at least 3, NOSPECS grade at least 4 and duration under 3 months. Regions amplified from RNA transcripts were the TCR beta CDR3 regions. The HTBI primer set served for first-round RT-PCR of the TCR CDR3. A single record per CDR3 protein comes from TCRdb applying MiXCR to the multiplex PCR reads. Of 300,000 to 450,000 distinct CDR3 sequences listed, under 20% were seen once; the top ten hold 40%. The sample belongs to a study of T cells in Graves' hyperthyroidism and ophthalmopathy. Germline lookup yields CDR1 SGHTA and CDR2 FQGTGA. V was clipped by 2 bases and J by 6 bases, with 15 bases between them. This CDR3 spans 15 amino acids.

The clonotype originates from a man younger than 35 with Graves' ophthalmopathy. This rearrangement joins TRBV7-3 to TRBJ2-3; no firm D call. Specimen: blood. CDR3 amino acids: CASSLEKVDADTQYF. In DNA, the CDR3 is TGTGCCAGCAGCTTAGAGAAAGTTGATGCGGATACGCAGTATTTT.